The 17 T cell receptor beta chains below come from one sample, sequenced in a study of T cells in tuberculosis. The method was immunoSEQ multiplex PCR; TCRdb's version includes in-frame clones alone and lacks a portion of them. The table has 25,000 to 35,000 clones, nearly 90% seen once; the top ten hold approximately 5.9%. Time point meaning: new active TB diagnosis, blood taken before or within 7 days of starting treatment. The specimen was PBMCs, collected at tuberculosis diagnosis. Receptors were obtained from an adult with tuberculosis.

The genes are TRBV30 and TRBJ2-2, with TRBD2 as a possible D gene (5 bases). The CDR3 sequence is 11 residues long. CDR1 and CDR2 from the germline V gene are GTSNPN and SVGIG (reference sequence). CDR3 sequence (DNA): TGTGCGGCGGGCGCCCCCGGGGAGCTGTTTTTT. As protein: CAAGAPGELFF.

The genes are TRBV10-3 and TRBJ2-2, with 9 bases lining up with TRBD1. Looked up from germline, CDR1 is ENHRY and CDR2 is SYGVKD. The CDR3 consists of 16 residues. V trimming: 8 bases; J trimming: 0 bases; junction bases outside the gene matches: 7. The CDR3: CAISADRGSNTGELFF. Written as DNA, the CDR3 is TGTGCCATCTCTGCGGACAGGGGATCGAACACCGGGGAGCTGTTTTTT.

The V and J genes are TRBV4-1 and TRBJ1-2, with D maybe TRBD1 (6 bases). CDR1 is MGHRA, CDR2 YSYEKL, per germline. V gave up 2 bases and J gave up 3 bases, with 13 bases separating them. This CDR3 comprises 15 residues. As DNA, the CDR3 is TGCGCCAGCAGCCAACCTCCTACAGGGTACTATGGCTACACCTTC. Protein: CASSQPPTGYYGYTF.

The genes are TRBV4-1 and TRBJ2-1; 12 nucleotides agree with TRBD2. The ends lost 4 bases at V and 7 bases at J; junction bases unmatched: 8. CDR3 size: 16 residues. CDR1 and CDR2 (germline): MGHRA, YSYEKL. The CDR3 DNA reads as TGCGCCAGCAGCCCCCCCCTAGCGGGGGGGGAAAATGAGCAGTTCTTC. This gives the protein CASSPPLAGGENEQFF.

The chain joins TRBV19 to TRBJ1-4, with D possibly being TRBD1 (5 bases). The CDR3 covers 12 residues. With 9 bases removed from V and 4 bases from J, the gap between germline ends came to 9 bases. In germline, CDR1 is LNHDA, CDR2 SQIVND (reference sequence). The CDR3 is CARDRVNEKLFF. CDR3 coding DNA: TGTGCCAGAGACAGAGTTAATGAAAAACTGTTTTTT.

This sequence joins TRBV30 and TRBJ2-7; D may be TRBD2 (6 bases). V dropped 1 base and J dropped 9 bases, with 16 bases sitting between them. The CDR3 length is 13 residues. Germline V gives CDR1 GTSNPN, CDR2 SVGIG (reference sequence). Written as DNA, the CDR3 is TGTGCCTGGAGTGGACTAGATGGAGGATGGCAGTACTTC. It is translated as CAWSGLDGGWQYF.

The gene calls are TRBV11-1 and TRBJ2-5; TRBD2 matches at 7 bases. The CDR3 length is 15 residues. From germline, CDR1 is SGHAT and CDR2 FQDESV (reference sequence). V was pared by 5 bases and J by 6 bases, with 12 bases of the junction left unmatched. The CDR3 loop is CASSRGGVWAQTQYF. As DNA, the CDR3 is TGTGCCAGCAGCCGGGGAGGGGTCTGGGCGCAGACCCAGTACTTC.

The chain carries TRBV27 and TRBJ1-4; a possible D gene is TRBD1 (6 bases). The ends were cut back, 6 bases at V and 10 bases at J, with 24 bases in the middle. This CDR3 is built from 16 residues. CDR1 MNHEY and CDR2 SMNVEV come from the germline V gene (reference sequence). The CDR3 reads CASSKTWDTLQLKLFF. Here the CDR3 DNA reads TGTGCCAGCAGCAAAACTTGGGACACCCTACAACTAAAACTGTTTTTT.

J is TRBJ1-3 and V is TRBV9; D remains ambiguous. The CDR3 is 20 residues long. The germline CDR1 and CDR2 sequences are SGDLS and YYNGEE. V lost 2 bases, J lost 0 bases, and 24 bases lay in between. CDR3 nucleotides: TGTGCCAGCAGCGTTTCTTACCAGGCAGTAAGCCTCCTCTCTGGAAACACCATATATTTT. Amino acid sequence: CASSVSYQAVSLLSGNTIYF.

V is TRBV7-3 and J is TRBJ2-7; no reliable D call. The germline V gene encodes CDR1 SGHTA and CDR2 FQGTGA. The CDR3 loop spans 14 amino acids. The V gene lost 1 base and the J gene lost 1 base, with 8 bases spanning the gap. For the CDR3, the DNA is TGTGCCAGCAGCTTAAGCCCTACGTCCTACGAGCAGTACTTC. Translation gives CASSLSPTSYEQYF. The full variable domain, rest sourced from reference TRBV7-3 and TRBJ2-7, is GAGVSQTPSNKVTEKGKYVELRCDPISGHTALYWYRQSLGQGPEFLIYFQGTGAADDSGLPNDRFFAVRPEGSVSTLKIQRTERGDSAVYLCASSLSPTSYEQYFGPGTRLTVT.

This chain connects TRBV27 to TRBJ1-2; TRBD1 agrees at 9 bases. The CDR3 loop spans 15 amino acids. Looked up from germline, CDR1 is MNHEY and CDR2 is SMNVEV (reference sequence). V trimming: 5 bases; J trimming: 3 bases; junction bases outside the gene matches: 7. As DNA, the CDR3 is TGTGCCAGCAGTGCCTGGGACAGGGAGGACTATGGCTACACCTTC. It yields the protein CASSAWDREDYGYTF.

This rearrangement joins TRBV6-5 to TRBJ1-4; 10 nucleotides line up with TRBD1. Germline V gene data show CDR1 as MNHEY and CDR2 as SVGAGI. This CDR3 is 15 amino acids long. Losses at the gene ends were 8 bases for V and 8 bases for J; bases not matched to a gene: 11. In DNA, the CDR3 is TGTGCCAGCGGAAAAGACAGGGGGCGTGGGGAAAAACTGTTTTTT. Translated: CASGKDRGRGEKLFF.

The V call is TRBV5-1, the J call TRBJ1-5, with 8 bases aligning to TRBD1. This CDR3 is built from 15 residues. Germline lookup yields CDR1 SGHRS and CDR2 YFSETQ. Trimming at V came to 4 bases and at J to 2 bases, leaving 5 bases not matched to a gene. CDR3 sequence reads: CASSLGTGGNQPQHF. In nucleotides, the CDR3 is TGCGCCAGCAGCCTCGGGACAGGTGGCAATCAGCCCCAGCATTTT.

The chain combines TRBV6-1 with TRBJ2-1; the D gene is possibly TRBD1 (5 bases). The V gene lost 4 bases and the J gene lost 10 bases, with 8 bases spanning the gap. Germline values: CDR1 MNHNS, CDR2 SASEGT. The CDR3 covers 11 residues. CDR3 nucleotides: TGTGCCAGCAGTGTAGGACACGAGCAGTTCTTC. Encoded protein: CASSVGHEQFF.

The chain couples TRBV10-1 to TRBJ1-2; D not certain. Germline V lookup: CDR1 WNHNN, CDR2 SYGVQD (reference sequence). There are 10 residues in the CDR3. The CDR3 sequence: CGGTNYGYTF. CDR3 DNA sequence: TGCGGAGGGACTAACTATGGCTACACCTTC.

CDR3 nucleotides: TGTGCCAGCAGCCTTCGGACGGGGGAAAAACTGTTTTTT. Translated, it gives CASSLRTGEKLFF. The chain carries TRBV7-2 and TRBJ1-4; D remains unclear. CDR1 and CDR2 (germline): SGHTA, FQGNSA. V lost 5 bases to trimming and J lost 8 bases, with 12 bases between them. CDR3 length: 13 amino acids.

The CDR3 sequence: CASSDLGQGDEKLFF. In DNA form, the CDR3 reads TGTGCCAGCAGTGATTTGGGACAGGGGGATGAAAAACTGTTTTTT. This chain uses TRBV2 with TRBJ1-4; 11 bases line up with TRBD1. The CDR3 is made up of 15 amino acids. Germline V gives CDR1 SNHLY, CDR2 FYNNEI. V trimming: 3 bases; J trimming: 6 bases; junction bases outside the gene matches: 3.